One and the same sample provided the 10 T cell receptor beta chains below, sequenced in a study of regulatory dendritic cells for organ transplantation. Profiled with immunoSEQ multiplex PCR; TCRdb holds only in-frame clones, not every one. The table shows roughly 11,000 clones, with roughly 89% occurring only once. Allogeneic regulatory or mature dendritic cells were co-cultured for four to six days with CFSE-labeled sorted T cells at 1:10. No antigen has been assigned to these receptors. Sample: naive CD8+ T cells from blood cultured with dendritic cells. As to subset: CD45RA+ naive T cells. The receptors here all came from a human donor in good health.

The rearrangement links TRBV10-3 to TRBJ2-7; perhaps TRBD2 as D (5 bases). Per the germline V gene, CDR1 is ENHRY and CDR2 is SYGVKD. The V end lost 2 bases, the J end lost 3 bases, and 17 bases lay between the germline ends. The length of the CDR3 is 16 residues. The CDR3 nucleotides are TGTGCCATCAGTGAGGATGGGCAAAAGGGAGTCTACGAGCAGTACTTC. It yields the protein CAISEDGQKGVYEQYF.

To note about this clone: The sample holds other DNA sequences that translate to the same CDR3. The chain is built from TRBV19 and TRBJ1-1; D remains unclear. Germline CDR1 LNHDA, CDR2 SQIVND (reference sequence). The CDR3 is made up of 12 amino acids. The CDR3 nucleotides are TGTGCTACTCGACACCAAAACACTGAAGCTTTCTTT. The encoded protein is CATRHQNTEAFF.

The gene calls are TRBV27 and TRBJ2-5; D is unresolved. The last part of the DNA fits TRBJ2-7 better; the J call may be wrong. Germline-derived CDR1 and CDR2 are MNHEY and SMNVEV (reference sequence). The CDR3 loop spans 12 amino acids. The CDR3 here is CASGVGSYEQYF. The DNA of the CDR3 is TGTGCCAGCGGGGTCGGGTCCTACGAGCAGTACTTC.

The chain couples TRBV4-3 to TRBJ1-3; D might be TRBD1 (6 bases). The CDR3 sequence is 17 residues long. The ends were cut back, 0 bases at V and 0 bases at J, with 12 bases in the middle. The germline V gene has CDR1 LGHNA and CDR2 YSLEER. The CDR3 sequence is CASSQDPGGLSGNTIYF. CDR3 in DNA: TGCGCCAGCAGCCAAGACCCCGGGGGCCTCTCTGGAAACACCATATATTTT.

In nucleotides, the CDR3 is TGTGCCAGCAGTGTACAGGACACTAATGAAAAACTGTTTTTT. This sequence encodes CASSVQDTNEKLFF. The rearrangement joins TRBV28 to TRBJ1-4, with D possibly TRBD1 on 5 matching bases. The CDR3 has 14 residues. V lost 5 bases and J lost 2, with 9 bases in between. Germline V gene sequence: CDR1 MDHEN, CDR2 SYDVKM.

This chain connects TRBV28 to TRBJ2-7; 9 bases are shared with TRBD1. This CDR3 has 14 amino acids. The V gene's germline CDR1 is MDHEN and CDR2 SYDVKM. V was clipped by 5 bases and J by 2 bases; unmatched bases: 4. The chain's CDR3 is CASSPGQGPYEQYF. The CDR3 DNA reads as TGTGCCAGCAGTCCGGGACAGGGCCCCTACGAGCAGTACTTC. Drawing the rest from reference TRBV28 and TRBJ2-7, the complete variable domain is DVKVTQSSRYLVKRTGEKVFLECVQDMDHENMFWYRQDPGLGLRLIYFSYDVKMKEKGDIPEGYSVSREKKERFSLILESASTNQTSMYLCASSPGQGPYEQYFGPGTRLTVT.

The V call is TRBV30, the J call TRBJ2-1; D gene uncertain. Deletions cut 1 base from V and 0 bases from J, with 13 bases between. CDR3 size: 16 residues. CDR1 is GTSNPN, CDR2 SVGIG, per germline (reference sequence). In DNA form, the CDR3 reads TGTGCCTGGAGTGGCGCGGTTTGGAGCTCCTACAATGAGCAGTTCTTC. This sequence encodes CAWSGAVWSSYNEQFF.

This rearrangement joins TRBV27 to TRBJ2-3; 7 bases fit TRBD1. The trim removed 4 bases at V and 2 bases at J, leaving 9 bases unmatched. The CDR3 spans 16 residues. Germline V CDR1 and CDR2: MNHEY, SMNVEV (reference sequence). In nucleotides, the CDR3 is TGTGCCAGCAGTTCGACCACCGACAGGGACACAGATACGCAGTATTTT. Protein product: CASSSTTDRDTDTQYF.

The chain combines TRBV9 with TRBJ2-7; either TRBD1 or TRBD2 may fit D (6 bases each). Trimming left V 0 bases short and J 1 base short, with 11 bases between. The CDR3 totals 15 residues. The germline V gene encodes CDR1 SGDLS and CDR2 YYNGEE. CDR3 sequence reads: CASSVGQGTSYEQYF. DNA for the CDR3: TGTGCCAGCAGCGTAGGGCAGGGGACTTCCTACGAGCAGTACTTC.

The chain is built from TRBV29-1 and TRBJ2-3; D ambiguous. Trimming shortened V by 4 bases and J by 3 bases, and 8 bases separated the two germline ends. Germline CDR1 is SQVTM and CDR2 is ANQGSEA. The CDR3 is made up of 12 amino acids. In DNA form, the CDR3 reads TGCAGCGTTGTTCTGAGGACAGATACGCAGTATTTT. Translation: CSVVLRTDTQYF.